Reported below is one T cell receptor (beta chain). Measured with immunoSEQ multiplex PCR; TCRdb has only the in-frame clones, and not every one. The sample lists roughly 2.1 million clones, 85% to 95% seen once, with under 2% in the top ten. This sample is drawn from a study of shared clonotypes between healthy human individuals. Terminally differentiated effector memory CD45RA+ cells were excluded by CCR7 positive selection of CD45RO-negative cells. The germline V gene encodes CDR1 ENHRY and CDR2 SYGVKD. V was pared by 8 bases and J by 5 bases, with 24 bases between. The CDR3 is made up of 16 amino acids.

The chain employs TRBV10-3 and TRBJ1-1; D perhaps matches TRBD1 (5 bases). The TCR sequence derives from a man younger than 35 in good health. Some clones in this sample may be carry-over from other donors' samples. Material: naive CD8+ T cells from PBMCs. The DNA of the CDR3 is TGTGCCATCTCAACGTTCAGGGTAGGTCGAGAAACTGAAGCTTTCTTT. Protein: CAISTFRVGRETEAFF.